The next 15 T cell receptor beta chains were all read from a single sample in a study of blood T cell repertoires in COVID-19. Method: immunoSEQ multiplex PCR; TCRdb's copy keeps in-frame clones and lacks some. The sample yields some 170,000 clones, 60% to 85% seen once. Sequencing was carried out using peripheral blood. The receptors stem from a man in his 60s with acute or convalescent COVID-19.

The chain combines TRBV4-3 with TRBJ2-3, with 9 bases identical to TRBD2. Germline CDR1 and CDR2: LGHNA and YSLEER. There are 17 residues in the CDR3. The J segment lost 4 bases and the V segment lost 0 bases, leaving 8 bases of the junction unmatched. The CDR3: CASSQDYTSGWADTQYF. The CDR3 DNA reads TGCGCCAGCAGCCAAGATTATACTAGCGGGTGGGCAGATACGCAGTATTTT.

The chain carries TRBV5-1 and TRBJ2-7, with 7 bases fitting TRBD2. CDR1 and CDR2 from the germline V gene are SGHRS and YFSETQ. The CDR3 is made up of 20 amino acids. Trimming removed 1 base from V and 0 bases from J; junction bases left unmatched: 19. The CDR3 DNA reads TGCGCCAGCAGCTTGTCTCTAGCATCCCGGGGAGCGGGGCACTCCTACGAGCAGTACTTC. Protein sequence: CASSLSLASRGAGHSYEQYF.

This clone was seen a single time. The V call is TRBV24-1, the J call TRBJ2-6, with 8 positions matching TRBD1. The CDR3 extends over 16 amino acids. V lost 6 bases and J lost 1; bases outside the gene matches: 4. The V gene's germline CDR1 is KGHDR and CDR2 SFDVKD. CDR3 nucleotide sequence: TGTGCCACCAGTCAGCAGGGGGCGTCTGGGGCCAACGTCCTGACTTTC. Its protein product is CATSQQGASGANVLTF.

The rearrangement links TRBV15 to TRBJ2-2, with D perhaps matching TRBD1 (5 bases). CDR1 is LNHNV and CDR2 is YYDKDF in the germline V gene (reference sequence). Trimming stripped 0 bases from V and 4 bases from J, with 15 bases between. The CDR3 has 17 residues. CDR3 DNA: TGTGCCACCAGCAGAGATCTGGGCAGGGCGACCACCGGGGAGCTGTTTTTT. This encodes CATSRDLGRATTGELFF.

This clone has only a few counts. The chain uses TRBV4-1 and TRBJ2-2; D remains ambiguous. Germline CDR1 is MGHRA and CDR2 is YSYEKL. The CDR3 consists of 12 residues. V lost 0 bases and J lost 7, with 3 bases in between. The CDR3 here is CASSQEYGELFF. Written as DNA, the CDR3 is TGCGCCAGCAGCCAAGAATACGGGGAGCTGTTTTTT.

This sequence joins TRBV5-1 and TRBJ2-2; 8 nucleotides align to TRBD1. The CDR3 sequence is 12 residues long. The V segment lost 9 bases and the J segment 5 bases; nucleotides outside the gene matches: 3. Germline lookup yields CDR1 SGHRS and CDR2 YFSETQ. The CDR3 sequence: CATRQGTGELFF. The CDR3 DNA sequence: TGCGCCACCCGACAGGGGACCGGGGAGCTGTTTTTT.

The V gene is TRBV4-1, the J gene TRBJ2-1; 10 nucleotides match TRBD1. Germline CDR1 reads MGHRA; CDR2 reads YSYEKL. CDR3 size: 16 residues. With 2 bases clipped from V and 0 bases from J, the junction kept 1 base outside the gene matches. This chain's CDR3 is CASSQRTGGSYNEQFF. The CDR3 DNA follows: TGCGCCAGCAGCCAACGGACAGGGGGCTCCTACAATGAGCAGTTCTTC.

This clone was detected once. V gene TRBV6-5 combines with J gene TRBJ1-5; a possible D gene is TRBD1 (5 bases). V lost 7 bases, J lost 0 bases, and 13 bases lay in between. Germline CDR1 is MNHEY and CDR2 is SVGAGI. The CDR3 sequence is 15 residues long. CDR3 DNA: TGTGCCAGCAACATCGACAGATTTAGCAATCAGCCCCAGCATTTT. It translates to CASNIDRFSNQPQHF.

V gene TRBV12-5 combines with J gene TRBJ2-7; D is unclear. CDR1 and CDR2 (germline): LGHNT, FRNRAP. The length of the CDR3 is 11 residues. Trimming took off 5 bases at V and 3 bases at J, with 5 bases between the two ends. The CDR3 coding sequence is TGTGCTAGTGGTCCGGGCTACGAGCAGTACTTC. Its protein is CASGPGYEQYF.

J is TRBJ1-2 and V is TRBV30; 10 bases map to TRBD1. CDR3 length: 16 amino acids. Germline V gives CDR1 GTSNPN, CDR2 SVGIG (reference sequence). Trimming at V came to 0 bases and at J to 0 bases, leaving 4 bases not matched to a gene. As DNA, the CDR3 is TGTGCCTGGAGTGTTGCCGGGACAGGGGCTAACTATGGCTACACCTTC. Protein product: CAWSVAGTGANYGYTF.

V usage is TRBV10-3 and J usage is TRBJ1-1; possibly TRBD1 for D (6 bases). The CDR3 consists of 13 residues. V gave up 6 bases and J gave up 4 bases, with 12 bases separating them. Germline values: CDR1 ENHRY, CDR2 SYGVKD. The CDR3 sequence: CAIRRTVGTEAFF. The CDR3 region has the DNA TGTGCCATCAGGAGGACAGTCGGCACTGAAGCTTTCTTT.

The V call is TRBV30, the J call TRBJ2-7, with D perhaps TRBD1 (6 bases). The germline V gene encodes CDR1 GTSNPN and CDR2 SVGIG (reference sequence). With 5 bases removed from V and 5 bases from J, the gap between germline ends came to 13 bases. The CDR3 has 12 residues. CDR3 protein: CAWGPQGNEQYF. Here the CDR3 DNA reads TGTGCCTGGGGCCCCCAGGGGAACGAGCAGTACTTC.

The CDR3 loop reads CASSESKYEQINTGELFF. CDR3 nucleotide sequence: TGCGCCAGCAGTGAGTCGAAGTACGAACAGATAAACACCGGGGAGCTGTTTTTT. The rearrangement uses TRBV10-1 and TRBJ2-2; D remains unclear. Germline V gene sequence: CDR1 WNHNN, CDR2 SYGVQD (reference sequence). V lost 0 bases and J 2 bases, leaving 16 bases between the germline ends. The CDR3 covers 18 residues.

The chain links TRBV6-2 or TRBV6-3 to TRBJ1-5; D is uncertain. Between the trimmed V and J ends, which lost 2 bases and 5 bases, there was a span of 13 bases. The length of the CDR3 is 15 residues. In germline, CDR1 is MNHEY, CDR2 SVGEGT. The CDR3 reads CASSYPSGRDQPQHF. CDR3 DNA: TGTGCCAGCAGTTACCCCTCGGGGAGAGATCAGCCCCAGCATTTT.

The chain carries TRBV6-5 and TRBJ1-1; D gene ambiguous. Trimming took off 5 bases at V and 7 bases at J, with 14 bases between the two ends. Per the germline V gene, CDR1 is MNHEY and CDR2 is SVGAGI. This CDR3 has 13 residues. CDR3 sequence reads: CASSMAGFNEAFF. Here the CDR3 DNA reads TGTGCCAGCAGTATGGCGGGGTTCAATGAAGCTTTCTTT.